The rows below give T cell receptor beta chains drawn from one sample of a study of shared clonotypes between healthy human individuals. Profiled with immunoSEQ multiplex PCR; TCRdb holds only in-frame clones, not every one. The sample has hundreds of thousands of clones; around 92% are singletons. The sample comprised naive CD8+ T cells sorted from blood. These receptors were obtained from a man aged 30 to 45 in good health. CDR3s include the opening cysteine and the closing phenylalanine or tryptophan. A D gene is named only where the DNA matches it firmly. Part of the rows lack a size; the others show once, few, many or a class for expanded clones.

j_call,d_call,clone_size,v_call,cdr3_nt,cdr3_aa
TRBJ2-2,TRBD2,-,TRBV7-9,TGTGCCAGCAGCGGACTAGCGGGAGTTACCGGGGAGCTGTTTTTT,CASSGLAGVTGELFF
TRBJ2-7,-,-,TRBV5-1,TGCGCCAGCAGCCTCGGAGACAAGACCTACGAGCAGTACTTC,CASSLGDKTYEQYF
TRBJ2-7,TRBD2,once,TRBV10-3,TGTGCCATCAATAAGGCTAGCGGGAGCTACGAGCAGTACTTC,CAINKASGSYEQYF
TRBJ2-1,TRBD2,-,TRBV6-1,TGTGCCAGCAGTCCTTCTAGCGGCACCTACAATGAGCAGTTCTTC,CASSPSSGTYNEQFF
TRBJ1-1,-,-,TRBV7-9,TGTGCCAGCACTTCCCGGGGGACTGAAGCTTTCTTT,CASTSRGTEAFF
TRBJ2-5,-,-,TRBV7-3,TGTGCCAGCAGCTTAAAGGGGGCTAGCGGACAAGAGACCCAGTACTTC,CASSLKGASGQETQYF
TRBJ2-5,TRBD2,-,TRBV11-2,TGTGCCAGCAGCTTATGGGGAGGGGAGACCCAGTACTTC,CASSLWGGETQYF
TRBJ1-2,TRBD1,-,TRBV7-9,TGTGCCAGCAGCTCGTCAATCCGGACAGGCCTTTATGGCTACACCTTC,CASSSSIRTGLYGYTF
TRBJ2-1,TRBD1,-,TRBV6-1,TGTGCCAGCGTGGACAGGTTGTACAATGAGCAGTTCTTC,CASVDRLYNEQFF
TRBJ2-2,TRBD2,-,TRBV4-2,TGTGCCAGCAGCCAGCGACCGGGACTAGCCGGGGAGCTGTTTTTT,CASSQRPGLAGELFF
TRBJ1-2,-,-,TRBV28,TGTGCCAGCAGTTTTCCCAGGACAGAGATTAACTATGGCTACACCTTC,CASSFPRTEINYGYTF
TRBJ2-7,-,-,TRBV4-1,TGCGCCAGCAGCCAGGGGCCATCCTACGAGCAGTACTTC,CASSQGPSYEQYF
TRBJ2-7,TRBD1,-,TRBV5-8,TGTGCCAGCAGCTTGGTGGGGACAGGGCCTTCCTACGAGCAGTACTTC,CASSLVGTGPSYEQYF
TRBJ1-5,TRBD1,-,TRBV6-5,TGTGCCAGCAGCCAGGGGGAAAGGAATCAGCCCCAGCATTTT,CASSQGERNQPQHF
TRBJ2-1,TRBD1,-,TRBV7-3,TGTGCCAGCAGCACCGGGACAGGGGTAAACAATGAGCAGTTCTTC,CASSTGTGVNNEQFF
TRBJ1-5,TRBD1,-,TRBV27,TGTGCCACCTCACCAGGGGGATTCGGATATAGCAATCAGCCCCAGCATTTT,CATSPGGFGYSNQPQHF
TRBJ2-1,-,-,TRBV5-1,TGCGCCAGCAGCACTCCGACAGGCTACAATGAGCAGTTCTTC,CASSTPTGYNEQFF
TRBJ2-7,-,-,TRBV7-9,TGTGCCAGCACACCCACGTGGCTAGTCTACGAGCAGTACTTC,CASTPTWLVYEQYF
TRBJ2-3,-,-,TRBV7-9,TGTGCCAGCAGTGGACCCGGGGATACGCAGTATTTT,CASSGPGDTQYF
TRBJ2-7,-,-,TRBV18,TGTGCCAGCTCACCCTCGGGCAGTTCCTACGAGCAGTACTTC,CASSPSGSSYEQYF
TRBJ2-1,-,-,TRBV29-1,TGCAGCGTTGTAGCAAATGAGCAGTTCTTC,CSVVANEQFF
TRBJ2-1,-,-,TRBV7-9,TGTGCCAGCACCCAGGTCGGCCGAAACCCCTCGGATGAGCAGTTCTTC,CASTQVGRNPSDEQFF
TRBJ2-3,-,-,TRBV7-2,TGTGCCAGCAGCTTAGGTCTGGGGGCCCAATATTTT,CASSLGLGAQYF
TRBJ2-5,-,-,TRBV9,TGTGCCAGCAGCGTAGGAGGGACCCAAGAGACCCAGTACTTC,CASSVGGTQETQYF
TRBJ2-1,TRBD2,-,TRBV27,TGTGCCAGCAGTTTTAAGTCAATAGCGGGAGGGCCATATGAGCAGTTCTTC,CASSFKSIAGGPYEQFF
TRBJ2-7,TRBD1,-,TRBV27,TGTGCCAGCAGTTTACGGACAGGGCTCTCCTACGAGCAGTACTTC,CASSLRTGLSYEQYF
TRBJ2-1,TRBD2,once,TRBV7-6,TGTGCCAGCAGCTTGGGACTAGAGGGGAATGAGCAGTTCTTC,CASSLGLEGNEQFF
TRBJ2-1,TRBD2,-,TRBV29-1,TGCAGCGTTGAAGACCGACTACTAGCGGGAGCCGAGAATGAGCAGTTCTTC,CSVEDRLLAGAENEQFF
TRBJ2-7,-,-,TRBV4-3,TGCGCCAGCAGCCAAGACGGGCGGATTGGGGGGAGTGAGCAGTACTTC,CASSQDGRIGGSEQYF
TRBJ2-1,TRBD2,-,TRBV30,TGTGCCTGGAGTGTTCTGGCTAGCGGCTACAATGAGCAGTTCTTC,CAWSVLASGYNEQFF
TRBJ2-5,TRBD1,-,TRBV2,TGTGCCAGCAGTGCGGGCAGGGGGTCTCAAGAGACCCAGTACTTC,CASSAGRGSQETQYF
TRBJ1-1,TRBD1,-,TRBV7-9,TGTGCCAGCAGCTCGGACAGGTCCTATGAAGCTTTCTTT,CASSSDRSYEAFF
TRBJ2-7,-,-,TRBV7-8,TGTGCCAGCAGCTTAGAGCAGTCGAGGCAGTACTTC,CASSLEQSRQYF
TRBJ2-1,TRBD2,-,TRBV5-6,TGTGCCAGCAGCTCCGAGGAGCGGGATGGATCCTACAATGAGCAGTTCTTC,CASSSEERDGSYNEQFF
TRBJ2-1,-,many,TRBV15,TGTGCCACCAGCAGAGCGGGATCGGCGTACAATGAGCAGTTCTTC,CATSRAGSAYNEQFF